This T cell receptor beta chain came from a study of CD8+ T cells in alopecia areata. As for the study in general: A regimen of oral tofacitinib, 5 to 10 mg twice daily, was given to treated patients.

Study observations and caveats: Scalp sample sequencing also detects resident alphabeta T cells of normal skin.

This clone occurred a few times. What it recognizes is unknown. Sequencing relied on a cDNA template that was reverse transcribed from extracted RNA. Using immunoSEQ multiplex PCR, the repertoire was profiled, and TCRdb retains in-frame clones only, with some absent. Of fewer than 80,000 clones in the sample, 55% to 75% were seen once. The CDR3 is made up of 17 amino acids. Germline assignment: CDR1 SGHRS and CDR2 YFSETQ. J lost 0 bases, V lost 2 bases, and 6 bases had no gene match. The sample here was CD8+ T cells sorted from blood, taken at week 0. The chain combines TRBV5-1 with TRBJ2-3; the match to TRBD2 covers 10 bases. This sequence was found in a human donor with alopecia areata. The CDR3: CASSFPPAGGSTDTQYF. The CDR3 DNA reads TGCGCCAGCAGCTTTCCCCCAGCGGGGGGGAGCACAGATACGCAGTATTTT.